The clone carrying this T cell receptor beta chain showed up just a few times. The study tagged each TCR cDNA molecule with a unique molecular identifier. TCRdb reanalysed the 5' RACE reads using MiXCR and keeps one entry per CDR3 protein. The sample has fewer than 150,000 distinct CDR3 sequences, approximately 10% seen once. Time point defined: blood at routine non-recurrence follow-up after resection. Trimming pared 6 bases from V and 4 bases from J, leaving 13 bases between. The CDR3 spans 14 residues. The sample is drawn from a study of spatial heterogeneity in lung cancer. Material: PBMCs, obtained at follow-up. The sequence derives from a female donor with early-stage non-small cell lung cancer. The V gene is TRBV12-3 or TRBV12-4, the J gene TRBJ1-5; tentative D call: TRBD1 (6 bases). CDR3 region: CASSGGQQNQPQHF. The DNA for the CDR3 is TGTGCCAGCAGCGGGGGGCAGCAGAATCAGCCCCAGCATTTT.